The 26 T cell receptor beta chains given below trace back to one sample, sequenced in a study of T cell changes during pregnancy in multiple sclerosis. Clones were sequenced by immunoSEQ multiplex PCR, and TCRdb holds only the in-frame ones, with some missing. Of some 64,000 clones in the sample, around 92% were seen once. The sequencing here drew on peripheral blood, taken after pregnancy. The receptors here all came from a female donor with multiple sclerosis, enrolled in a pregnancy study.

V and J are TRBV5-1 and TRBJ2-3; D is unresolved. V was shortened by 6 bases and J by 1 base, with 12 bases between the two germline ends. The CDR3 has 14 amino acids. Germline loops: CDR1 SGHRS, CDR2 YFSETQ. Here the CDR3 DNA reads TGCGCCAGCAAGGAACTATTCGGCACAGATACGCAGTATTTT. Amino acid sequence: CASKELFGTDTQYF. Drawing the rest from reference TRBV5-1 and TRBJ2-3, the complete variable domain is KAGVTQTPRYLIKTRGQQVTLSCSPISGHRSVSWYQQTPGQGLQFLFEYFSETQRNKGNFPGRFSGRQFSNSRSEMNVSTLELGDSALYLCASKELFGTDTQYFGPGTRLTVL.

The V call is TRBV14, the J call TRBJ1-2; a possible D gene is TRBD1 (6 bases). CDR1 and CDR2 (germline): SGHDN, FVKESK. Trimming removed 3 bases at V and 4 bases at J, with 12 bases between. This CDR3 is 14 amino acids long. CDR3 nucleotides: TGTGCCAGCAGCCACAGGGGAAGTCTCTATGGCTACACCTTC. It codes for CASSHRGSLYGYTF.

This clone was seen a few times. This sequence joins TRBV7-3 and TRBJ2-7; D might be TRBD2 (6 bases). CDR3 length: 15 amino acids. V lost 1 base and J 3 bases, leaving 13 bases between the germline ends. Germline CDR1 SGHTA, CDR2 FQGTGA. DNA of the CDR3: TGTGCCAGCAGCTTAAGGCCCTCGGACTACTACGAGCAGTACTTC. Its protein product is CASSLRPSDYYEQYF.

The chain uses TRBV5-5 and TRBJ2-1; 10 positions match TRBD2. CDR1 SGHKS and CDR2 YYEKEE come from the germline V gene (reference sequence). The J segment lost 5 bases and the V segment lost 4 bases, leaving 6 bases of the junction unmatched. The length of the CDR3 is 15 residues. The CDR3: CASSPSGRLDNEQFF. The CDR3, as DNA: TGTGCCAGCAGCCCTAGCGGGAGACTGGACAATGAGCAGTTCTTC.

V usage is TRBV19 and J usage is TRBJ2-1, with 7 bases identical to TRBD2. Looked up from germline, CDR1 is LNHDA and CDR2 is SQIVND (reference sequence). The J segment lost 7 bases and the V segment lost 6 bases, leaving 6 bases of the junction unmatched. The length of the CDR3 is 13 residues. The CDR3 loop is CASSRTSLNEQFF. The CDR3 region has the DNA TGTGCCAGTAGCAGGACTAGTTTAAATGAGCAGTTCTTC. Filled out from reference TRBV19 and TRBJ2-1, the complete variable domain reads DGGITQSPKYLFRKEGQNVTLSCEQNLNHDAMYWYRQDPGQGLRLIYYSQIVNDFQKGDIAEGYSVSREKKESFPLTVTSAQKNPTAFYLCASSRTSLNEQFFGPGTRLTVL.

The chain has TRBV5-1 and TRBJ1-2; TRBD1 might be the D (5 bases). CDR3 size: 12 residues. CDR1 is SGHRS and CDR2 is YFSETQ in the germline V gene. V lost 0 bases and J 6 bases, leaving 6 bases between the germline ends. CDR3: CASSLATDGYTF. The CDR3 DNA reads TGCGCCAGCAGCTTGGCGACAGATGGCTACACCTTC.

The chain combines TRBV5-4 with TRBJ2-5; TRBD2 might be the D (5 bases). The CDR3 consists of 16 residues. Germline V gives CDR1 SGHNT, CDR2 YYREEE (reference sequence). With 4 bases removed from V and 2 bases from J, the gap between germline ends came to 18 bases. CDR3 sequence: CASSRSSGGLQETQYF. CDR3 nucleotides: TGTGCCAGCAGCCGGTCCAGCGGAGGCCTACAAGAGACCCAGTACTTC.

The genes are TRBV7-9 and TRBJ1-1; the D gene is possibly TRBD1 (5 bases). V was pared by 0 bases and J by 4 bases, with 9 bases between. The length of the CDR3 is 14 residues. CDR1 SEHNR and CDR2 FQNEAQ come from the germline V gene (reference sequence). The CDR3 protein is CASSLAGGSTEAFF. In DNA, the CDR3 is TGTGCCAGCAGCTTAGCCGGGGGGAGCACTGAAGCTTTCTTT.

The CDR3, as DNA: TGTGCCAGTAGCTCTCATAGGGGTGGCAATGAGCAGTTCTTC. It yields the protein CASSSHRGGNEQFF. The chain has TRBV19 and TRBJ2-1; TRBD1 might be the D (5 bases). Trimming pared 6 bases from V and 6 bases from J, leaving 15 bases between. This CDR3 region has 14 residues. Germline V lookup: CDR1 LNHDA, CDR2 SQIVND (reference sequence).

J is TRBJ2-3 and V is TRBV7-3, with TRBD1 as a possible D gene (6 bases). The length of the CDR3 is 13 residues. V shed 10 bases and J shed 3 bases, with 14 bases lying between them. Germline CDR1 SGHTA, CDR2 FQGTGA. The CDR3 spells CATASQGTDTQYF. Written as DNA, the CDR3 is TGTGCCACCGCGTCACAGGGAACAGATACGCAGTATTTT.

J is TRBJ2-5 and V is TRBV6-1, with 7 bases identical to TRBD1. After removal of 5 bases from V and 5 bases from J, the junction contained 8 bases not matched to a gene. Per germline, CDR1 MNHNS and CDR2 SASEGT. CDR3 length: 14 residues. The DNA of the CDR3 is TGTGCCAGCAGTTGGGACAGTGGATTGGAGACCCAGTACTTC. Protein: CASSWDSGLETQYF.

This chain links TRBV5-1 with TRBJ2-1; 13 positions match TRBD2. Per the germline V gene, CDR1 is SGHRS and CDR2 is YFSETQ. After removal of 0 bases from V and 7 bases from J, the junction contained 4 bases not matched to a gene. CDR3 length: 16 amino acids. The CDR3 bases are TGCGCCAGCAGCTTGGCTGGACTAGCGGGAGAGAATGAGCAGTTCTTC. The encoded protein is CASSLAGLAGENEQFF.

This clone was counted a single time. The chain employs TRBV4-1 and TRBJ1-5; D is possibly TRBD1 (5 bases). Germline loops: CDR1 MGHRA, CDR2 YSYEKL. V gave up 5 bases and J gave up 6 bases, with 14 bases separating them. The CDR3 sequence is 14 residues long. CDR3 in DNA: TGCGCCAGCAGCTCGGCCACAGGACGTCAGCCCCAGCATTTT. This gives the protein CASSSATGRQPQHF.

In nucleotides, the CDR3 is TGCAGCGTAGCGGGAGACACCTATAAAATTTACGAGCAGTACTTC. This codes for CSVAGDTYKIYEQYF. This chain connects TRBV29-1 to TRBJ2-7; TRBD2 agrees at 8 bases. From germline, CDR1 is SQVTM and CDR2 ANQGSEA. The CDR3 extends over 15 amino acids. V was pared by 6 bases and J by 4 bases, with 14 bases of the junction left unmatched.

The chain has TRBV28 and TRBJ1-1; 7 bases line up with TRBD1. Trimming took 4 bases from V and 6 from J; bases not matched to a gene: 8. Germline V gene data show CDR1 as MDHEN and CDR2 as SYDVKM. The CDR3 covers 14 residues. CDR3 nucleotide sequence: TGTGCCAGCAGTTCCCGACAGGGCAATTCTGAAGCTTTCTTT. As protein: CASSSRQGNSEAFF.

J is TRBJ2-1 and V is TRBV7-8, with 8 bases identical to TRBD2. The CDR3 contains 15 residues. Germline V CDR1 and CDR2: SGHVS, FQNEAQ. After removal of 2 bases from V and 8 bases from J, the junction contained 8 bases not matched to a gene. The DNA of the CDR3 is TGTGCCAGCAGCTTAACCAGCGGGAGTATCGATGAGCAGTTCTTC. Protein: CASSLTSGSIDEQFF. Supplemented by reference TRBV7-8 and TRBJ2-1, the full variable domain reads GAGVSQSPRYKVAKRGQDVALRCDPISGHVSLFWYQQALGQGPEFLTYFQNEAQLDKSGLPSDRFFAERPEGSVSTLKIQRTQQEDSAVYLCASSLTSGSIDEQFFGPGTRLTVL.

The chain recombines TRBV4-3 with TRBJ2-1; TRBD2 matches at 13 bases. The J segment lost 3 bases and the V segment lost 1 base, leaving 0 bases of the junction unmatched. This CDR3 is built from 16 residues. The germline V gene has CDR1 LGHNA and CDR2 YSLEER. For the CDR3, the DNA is TGCGCCAGCAGCCAAGGACTAGCGGGAGGCTACAATGAGCAGTTCTTC. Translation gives CASSQGLAGGYNEQFF.

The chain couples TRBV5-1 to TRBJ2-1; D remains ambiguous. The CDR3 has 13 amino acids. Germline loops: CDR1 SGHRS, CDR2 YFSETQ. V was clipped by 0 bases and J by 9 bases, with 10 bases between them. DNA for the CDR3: TGCGCCAGCAGCTTGGCTCTCGAGAGTGAGCAGTTCTTC. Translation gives CASSLALESEQFF.

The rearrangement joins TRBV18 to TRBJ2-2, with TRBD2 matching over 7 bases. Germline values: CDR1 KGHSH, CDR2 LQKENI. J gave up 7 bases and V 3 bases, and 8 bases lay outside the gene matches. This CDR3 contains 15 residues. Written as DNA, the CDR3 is TGTGCCAGCTCACCCCGAGCGGGATCCCACGGGGAGCTGTTTTTT. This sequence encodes CASSPRAGSHGELFF.

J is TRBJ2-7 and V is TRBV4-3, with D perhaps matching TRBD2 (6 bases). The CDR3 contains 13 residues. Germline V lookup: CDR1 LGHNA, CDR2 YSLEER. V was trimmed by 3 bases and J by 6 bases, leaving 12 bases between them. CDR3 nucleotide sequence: TGCGCCAGCAGCCATAGCACGGAGGGCGAGCAGTACTTC. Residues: CASSHSTEGEQYF.

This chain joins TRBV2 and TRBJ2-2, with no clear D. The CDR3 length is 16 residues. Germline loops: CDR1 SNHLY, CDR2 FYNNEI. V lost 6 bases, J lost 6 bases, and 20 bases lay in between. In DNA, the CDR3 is TGTGCCAGCAGCCGCCGAGTCCCTTCCCGCGCCGGGGAGCTGTTTTTT. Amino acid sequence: CASSRRVPSRAGELFF.

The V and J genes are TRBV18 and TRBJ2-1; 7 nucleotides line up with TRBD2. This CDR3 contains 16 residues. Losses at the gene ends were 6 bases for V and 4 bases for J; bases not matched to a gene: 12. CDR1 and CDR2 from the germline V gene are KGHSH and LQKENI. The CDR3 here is CASSRPSGGIYNEQFF. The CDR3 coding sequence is TGTGCCAGCTCCCGCCCTAGCGGAGGAATATACAATGAGCAGTTCTTC.

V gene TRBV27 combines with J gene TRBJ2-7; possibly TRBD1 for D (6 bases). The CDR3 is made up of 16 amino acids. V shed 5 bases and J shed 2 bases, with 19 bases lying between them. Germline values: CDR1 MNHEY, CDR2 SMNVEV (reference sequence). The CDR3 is CASSPSLGDTAYEQYF. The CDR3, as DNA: TGTGCCAGCAGTCCCTCGCTCGGGGACACCGCCTACGAGCAGTACTTC.

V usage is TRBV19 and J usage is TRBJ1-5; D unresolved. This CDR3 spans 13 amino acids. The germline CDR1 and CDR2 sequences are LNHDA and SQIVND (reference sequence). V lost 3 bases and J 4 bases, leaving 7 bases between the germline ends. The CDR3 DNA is TGTGCCAGTAGTATGGACTCAAATCAGCCCCAGCATTTT. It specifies CASSMDSNQPQHF.

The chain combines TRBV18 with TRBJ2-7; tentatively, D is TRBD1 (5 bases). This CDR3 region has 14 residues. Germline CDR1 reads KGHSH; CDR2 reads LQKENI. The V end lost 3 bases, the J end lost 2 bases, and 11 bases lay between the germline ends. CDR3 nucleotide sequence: TGTGCCAGCTCACCGGCGGTAGGGGCCTACGAGCAGTACTTC. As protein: CASSPAVGAYEQYF.

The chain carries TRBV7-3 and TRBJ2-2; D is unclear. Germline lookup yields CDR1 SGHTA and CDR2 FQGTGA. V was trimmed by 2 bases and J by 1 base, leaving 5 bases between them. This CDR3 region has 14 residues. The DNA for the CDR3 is TGTGCCAGCAGCTTAGTTCTGAACACCGGGGAGCTGTTTTTT. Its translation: CASSLVLNTGELFF.